This T cell receptor (beta chain) comes out of a study of blood T cell repertoires in COVID-19. The overall study: Spain, Italy and the United States supplied samples that represented acute and convalescent COVID-19.

How the authors handled the data: It was from reference gene primer amplification that nucleated cell counts were estimated. Sequencing was performed with immunoSEQ multiplex PCR; in TCRdb, only in-frame clones are kept and a portion is missing. That table is the source of V, J and clone size, and D and trimming were worked out from the DNA. Seen here are roughly 220,000 clones, 80% to 90% observed once, and the top ten hold roughly 15%. The clonotype was recovered from a woman aged 50 to 65 with acute COVID-19. Specimen: PBMCs or T cells enriched from blood (not recorded which).

The CDR3, as DNA: TGTGCCAGCAGTTTGATAACTAGCGGGAGTTTCAATGAGCAGTTCTTC. Protein: CASSLITSGSFNEQFF. The chain combines TRBV28 with TRBJ2-1, with 11 bases lining up with TRBD2. V shed 3 bases and J 6 bases; nucleotides not matched to a gene: 7. This CDR3 comprises 16 residues. Looked up from germline, CDR1 is MDHEN and CDR2 is SYDVKM.